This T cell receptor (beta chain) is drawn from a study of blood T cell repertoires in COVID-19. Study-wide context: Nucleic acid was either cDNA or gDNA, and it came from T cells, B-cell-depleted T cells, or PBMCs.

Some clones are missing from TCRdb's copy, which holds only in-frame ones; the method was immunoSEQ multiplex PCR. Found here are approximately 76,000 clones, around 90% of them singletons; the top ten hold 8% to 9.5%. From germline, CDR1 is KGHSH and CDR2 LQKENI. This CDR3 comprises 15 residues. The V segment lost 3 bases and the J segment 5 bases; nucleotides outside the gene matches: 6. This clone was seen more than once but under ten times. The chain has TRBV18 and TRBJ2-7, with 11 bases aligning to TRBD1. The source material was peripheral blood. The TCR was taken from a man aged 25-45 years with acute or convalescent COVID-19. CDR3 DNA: TGTGCCAGCTCACCCTACGGACAGGGGGCCCACGAGCAGTACTTC. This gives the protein CASSPYGQGAHEQYF.